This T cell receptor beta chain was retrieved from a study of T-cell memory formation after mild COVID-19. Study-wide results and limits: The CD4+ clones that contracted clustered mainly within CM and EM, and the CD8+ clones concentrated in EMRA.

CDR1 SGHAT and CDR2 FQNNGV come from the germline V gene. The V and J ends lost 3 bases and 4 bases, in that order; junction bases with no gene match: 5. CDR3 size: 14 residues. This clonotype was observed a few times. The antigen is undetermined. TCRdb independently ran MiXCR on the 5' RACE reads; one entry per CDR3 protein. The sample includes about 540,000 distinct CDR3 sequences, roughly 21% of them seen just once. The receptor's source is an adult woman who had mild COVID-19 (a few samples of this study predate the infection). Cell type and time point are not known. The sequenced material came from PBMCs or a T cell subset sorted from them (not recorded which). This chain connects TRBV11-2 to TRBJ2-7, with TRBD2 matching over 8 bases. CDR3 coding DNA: TGTGCCAGCAGCTTTAGCGGGGAGTCGTACGAGCAGTACTTC. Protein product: CASSFSGESYEQYF.